The 23 T cell receptor beta chains below were found in one sample sequenced in a study. TCRdb reanalysed the 5' RACE reads using MiXCR and keeps one entry per CDR3 protein. This table has about 47,000 distinct CDR3 sequences, about 28% appearing once. The specimen was naive CD4+ T cells sorted from blood. The subset denotes: naive CD4+ T cells, CD4+CD45RA+CD25-. These receptors all stem from a female donor with breast cancer.

A few counts support this clonotype. V and J are TRBV7-2 and TRBJ2-1; tentatively, D is TRBD1 (6 bases). In germline, CDR1 is SGHTA, CDR2 FQGNSA. Trimming cost V 3 bases and J 11 bases, with 14 bases left between them. The CDR3 is 13 amino acids. The CDR3, as DNA: TGTGCCAGCAGCTTTTCGACGGACAGTCAGCAGTTCTTC. Its translation is CASSFSTDSQQFF. Drawing the rest from reference TRBV7-2 and TRBJ2-1, the complete variable domain is GAGVSQSPSNKVTEKGKDVELRCDPISGHTALYWYRQSLGQGLEFLIYFQGNSAPDKSGLPSDRFSAERTGGSVSTLTIQRTQQEDSAVYLCASSFSTDSQQFFGPGTRLTVL.

This chain connects TRBV6-1 to TRBJ2-7; D ambiguous. The V end was cut by 4 bases, the J end by 3 bases, with 7 bases between. The CDR3 sequence is 12 residues long. The germline V gene has CDR1 MNHNS and CDR2 SASEGT. CDR3 coding DNA: TGTGCCAGCAGTGCCGATTACTACGAGCAGTACTTC. Amino acids: CASSADYYEQYF.

This clonotype was detected only a few times. The chain recombines TRBV5-6 with TRBJ2-5; 8 bases line up with TRBD2. This CDR3 has 14 amino acids. V was pared by 4 bases and J by 5 bases, with 7 bases of the junction left unmatched. Germline V gives CDR1 SGHDT, CDR2 YYEEEE. CDR3 loop: CASSIGTRQETQYF. CDR3 sequence (DNA): TGTGCCAGCAGCATCGGGACTAGACAGGAGACCCAGTACTTC.

The chain has TRBV12-3 or TRBV12-4 and TRBJ2-2; TRBD2 is a possible D gene (8 bases). The CDR3 spans 16 residues. With 2 bases removed from V and 7 bases from J, the gap between germline ends came to 17 bases. This chain's CDR3 is CASSLFGRGRVGELFF. The CDR3 DNA sequence: TGTGCCAGCAGTTTATTCGGGAGGGGGCGCGTCGGGGAGCTGTTTTTT.

The V and J genes are TRBV28 and TRBJ1-5, with unresolved D. V lost 6 bases and J 0 bases, leaving 6 bases between the germline ends. The length of the CDR3 is 13 residues. Germline assignment: CDR1 MDHEN and CDR2 SYDVKM. The CDR3 reads CASRTSSNQPQHF. The CDR3 DNA reads as TGTGCCAGCAGAACATCTAGCAATCAGCCCCAGCATTTT.

This clonotype was picked up a small number of times. This chain uses TRBV12-3 or TRBV12-4 with TRBJ2-7; 9 positions match TRBD2. The junction had 6 bases not matched to a gene; V was cut back by 5 bases and J by 4 bases. The CDR3 runs 14 residues. The CDR3 nucleotides are TGTGCCAGCAGTCTGATCGCGGGAGGGTACGAGCAGTACTTC. Residues: CASSLIAGGYEQYF.

This chain uses TRBV4-1 with TRBJ2-5; maybe TRBD2 (5 bases). Germline V gives CDR1 MGHRA, CDR2 YSYEKL. The V end was cut by 2 bases, the J end by 7 bases, with 11 bases between. There are 13 residues in the CDR3. CDR3 loop: CASSQLPAATQYF. CDR3 coding DNA: TGCGCCAGCAGCCAACTTCCAGCGGCGACCCAGTACTTC.

This clonotype was recorded a few times. The chain couples TRBV12-3 or TRBV12-4 to TRBJ2-7, with D unclear. Trimming removed 5 bases at V and 6 bases at J, with 11 bases between. This CDR3 has 12 amino acids. DNA of the CDR3: TGTGCCAGCAGTCTTAGCAGGCCCGAGCAGTACTTC. It specifies CASSLSRPEQYF.

This chain connects TRBV7-9 to TRBJ1-1; a weak D match, TRBD1 (5 bases). The CDR3 loop spans 16 amino acids. V was cut by 7 bases and J by 1 base, with 19 bases left in between. Germline loops: CDR1 SEHNR, CDR2 FQNEAQ (reference sequence). CDR3 region: CASTLYQGAGNTEAFF. DNA of the CDR3: TGTGCCAGCACCCTCTATCAGGGCGCGGGGAACACTGAAGCTTTCTTT.

The chain employs TRBV2 and TRBJ1-5; 7 bases are a match to TRBD1. Germline V gene data show CDR1 as SNHLY and CDR2 as FYNNEI. After removal of 3 bases from V and 2 bases from J, the junction contained 1 base not matched to a gene. The CDR3 has 14 residues. CDR3 nucleotide sequence: TGTGCCAGCAGTGACGACAGGGGCAATCAGCCCCAGCATTTT. Translated, it gives CASSDDRGNQPQHF.

Ten or more counts support this clonotype. This chain links TRBV24-1 with TRBJ2-1, with 12 positions matching TRBD2. The CDR3 consists of 16 residues. Per the germline V gene, CDR1 is KGHDR and CDR2 is SFDVKD. Germline trimming cut 5 bases from V and 5 bases from J; bases unmatched to any gene: 6. In nucleotides, the CDR3 is TGTGCCACCAGTGCCCCGGGACTAGCGGGTGACAATGAGCAGTTCTTC. Protein sequence: CATSAPGLAGDNEQFF.

The V gene is TRBV6-6, the J gene TRBJ2-3; TRBD2 agrees at 7 bases. The junction had 10 bases not matched to a gene; V was cut back by 2 bases and J by 2 bases. The germline CDR1 and CDR2 sequences are MNHNY and SVGAGI (reference sequence). The CDR3 runs to 17 residues. CDR3 bases: TGTGCCAGCAGTTACCCCCGGGAGCGGGGAGACACAGATACGCAGTATTTT. This sequence encodes CASSYPRERGDTDTQYF.

This clonotype has at least ten counts. The chain links TRBV15 to TRBJ2-5, with D maybe TRBD2 (7 bases). The CDR3 runs 16 residues. Trimming took 1 base from V and 0 from J, leaving 12 bases between them. Germline assignment: CDR1 LNHNV and CDR2 YYDKDF (reference sequence). The CDR3 sequence is CATSRGGGGYQETQYF. The CDR3 bases are TGTGCCACCAGCAGAGGGGGAGGGGGGTACCAAGAGACCCAGTACTTC.

Of note for this clonotype: A read error may produce the germline difference seen at one junction end. The rearrangement uses TRBV12-3 or TRBV12-4 and TRBJ2-2; 8 nucleotides match TRBD1. The CDR3 loop spans 15 amino acids. CDR3 in DNA: TGTGCCGGCAGTTTCGGACAGGGTTCGCCGCGGGAGCTGTTTTTT. Amino acid sequence: CAGSFGQGSPRELFF.

V and J are TRBV12-3 or TRBV12-4 and TRBJ1-1; no clear D gene. The V end was cut by 5 bases, the J end by 6 bases, with 16 bases between. This CDR3 has 14 residues. The CDR3 region is CASSPRADGAEAFF. The CDR3 DNA sequence: TGTGCCAGCAGTCCCCGGGCCGACGGGGCTGAAGCTTTCTTT.

The chain uses TRBV2 and TRBJ1-2; D is unclear. V was shortened by 3 bases and J by 2 bases, with 7 bases between the two germline ends. The CDR3 consists of 13 residues. CDR1 SNHLY and CDR2 FYNNEI come from the germline V gene. The CDR3 sequence is CASSERGNYGYTF. DNA for the CDR3: TGTGCCAGCAGTGAGAGAGGGAACTATGGCTACACCTTC.

The chain is built from TRBV12-3 or TRBV12-4 and TRBJ1-1; D ambiguous. The CDR3 length is 13 residues. Trimming left V 4 bases short and J 9 bases short, with 15 bases between. This chain's CDR3 is CASSSSNGKQAFF. Here the CDR3 DNA reads TGTGCCAGCAGTTCCTCCAACGGGAAGCAAGCTTTCTTT.

In this sample, this clonotype turned up a few times. The V and J genes are TRBV7-2 and TRBJ2-7; 12 nucleotides line up with TRBD2. CDR3 length: 14 residues. V shed 4 bases and J 5 bases; nucleotides not matched to a gene: 3. Germline CDR1 SGHTA, CDR2 FQGNSA. This CDR3 reads CASSSSGRADEQYF. DNA for the CDR3: TGTGCCAGCAGCTCTAGCGGGAGGGCGGACGAGCAGTACTTC.

The V gene is TRBV7-2, the J gene TRBJ1-3, with D tentatively TRBD1 (6 bases). CDR1 SGHTA and CDR2 FQGNSA come from the germline V gene. Trimming shortened V by 2 bases and J by 0 bases, and 8 bases separated the two germline ends. The CDR3 runs 15 residues. CDR3 sequence reads: CASSLQTGSGNTIYF. DNA of the CDR3: TGTGCCAGCAGCTTACAGACAGGCTCTGGAAACACCATATATTTT.

This clonotype showed up just a few times. J is TRBJ2-1 and V is TRBV20-1; D may be TRBD1 (6 bases). The V gene's germline CDR1 is DFQATT and CDR2 SNEGSKA (reference sequence). The V end lost 1 base, the J end lost 7 bases, and 8 bases lay between the germline ends. The CDR3 spans 12 residues. CDR3 DNA: TGCAGTGCTAGAGCGGACAGAAATGAGCAGTTCTTC. It is translated as CSARADRNEQFF.

This chain uses TRBV28 with TRBJ2-1; 9 bases fit TRBD1. Germline V lookup: CDR1 MDHEN, CDR2 SYDVKM. The V and J ends lost 5 bases and 9 bases, in that order; junction bases with no gene match: 11. CDR3 length: 15 residues. Here the CDR3 DNA reads TGTGCCAGCAGTCGTACCGGGACAGGGATTTTTGAGCAGTTCTTC. This gives the protein CASSRTGTGIFEQFF. The whole variable domain, filled in from reference TRBV28 and TRBJ2-1, reads DVKVTQSSRYLVKRTGEKVFLECVQDMDHENMFWYRQDPGLGLRLIYFSYDVKMKEKGDIPEGYSVSREKKERFSLILESASTNQTSMYLCASSRTGTGIFEQFFGPGTRLTVL.

In its sample, this clonotype was seen a few times. The chain joins TRBV7-2 to TRBJ2-1; no reliable D call. The CDR3 is made up of 14 amino acids. V dropped 2 bases and J dropped 9 bases, with 14 bases sitting between them. Germline V CDR1 and CDR2: SGHTA, FQGNSA. The CDR3 spells CASSLTPTLSEQFF. The CDR3 DNA reads as TGTGCCAGCAGCTTAACACCGACTCTTAGTGAGCAGTTCTTC.

This clonotype showed up many times. The rearrangement uses TRBV6-2 or TRBV6-3 and TRBJ2-7, with a weak D call TRBD1 (6 bases). The CDR3 is 12 amino acids. Between the trimmed V and J ends, which lost 2 bases and 6 bases, there was a span of 8 bases. Germline values: CDR1 MNHEY, CDR2 SVGEGT. CDR3 loop: CASSYLDSEQYF. CDR3 nucleotide sequence: TGTGCCAGCAGTTACCTGGACAGCGAGCAGTACTTC.